This TCR beta chain was sequenced for a study of blood T cell repertoires in COVID-19. Study summary: Nucleic acid was either cDNA or gDNA, and it came from T cells, B-cell-depleted T cells, or PBMCs.

CDR1 is MGHDK, CDR2 SYGVNS, per germline. This CDR3 is 16 amino acids long. V dropped 0 bases and J dropped 3 bases, with 15 bases sitting between them. Authors' processing steps: By means of reference gene primer amplification, nucleated cell counts were estimated. The repertoire was sequenced with immunoSEQ multiplex PCR; TCRdb's copy has only in-frame clones and lacks some. The DNA gave D and trimming, while V, J and clone size come from that table. The sample yields tens of thousands of clones, 75% to 95% seen once. The receptor was derived from a human donor with active COVID-19. The donor label of this sample is uncertain. Input material: peripheral blood. The chain employs TRBV25-1 and TRBJ2-7; D perhaps matches TRBD1 (6 bases). The CDR3 loop reads CASSEYTGLRRYEQYF. The CDR3 bases are TGTGCCAGCAGTGAATATACAGGGCTTCGTCGCTACGAGCAGTACTTC.